This T cell receptor (beta chain) was retrieved from a study of vaccination effects on CD4 cells after COVID-19. Regarding the study as a whole: Recruitment yielded few convalescent patients, and the study had no early post-infection timepoints.

Sequenced by immunoSEQ multiplex PCR; TCRdb stores in-frame clones only, minus some. The repertoire holds tens of thousands of clones, with 60% to 80% as singletons. Points on this clone: Antigen: not known.

Peptide-pool stimulation followed by sequencing identified expanded antigen-specific CD4+ clonotypes in the ViraFEST assay. Scientists isolated CD4+ T cells after an approximately 10-day culture period ended. Vaccine recipients had no previous SARS-CoV-2 infection; their nucleocapsid antibodies were negative. This CDR3 contains 17 residues. V lost 0 bases, J lost 6 bases, and 7 bases stayed unmatched. Germline V gene sequence: CDR1 LGHDT, CDR2 YNNKEL (reference sequence). The sequence came from a human donor who received a COVID-19 vaccine. V gene TRBV3-1 (or the pseudogene TRBV3-2) combines with J gene TRBJ2-4; TRBD2 agrees at 11 bases. The sequencing used CD4+ T cells from PBMCs cultured with HCoV-OC43 spike peptides, collected before COVID-19 vaccination. Subset reported: HCoV-OC43 spike overlapping peptide pool stimulation. The CDR3 loop reads CASSQDRRSGGVNIQYF. Here the CDR3 DNA reads TGTGCCAGCAGCCAAGATCGACGTAGCGGGGGGGTAAACATTCAGTACTTC.